This TCR beta chain was sequenced for a study of shared clonotypes between healthy human individuals. About the research overall: A few men and a couple of women, aged 18 to 49, were donors.

Donors, healthy HIV-negative adults, lacked recent acute infections or vaccinations. This clone was counted only a few times. Measured with immunoSEQ multiplex PCR; TCRdb has only the in-frame clones, and not every one. Of 800,000 to 1,200,000 clones in the sample, 78% were seen once. Looked up from germline, CDR1 is SGDLS and CDR2 is YYNGEE. CDR3 length: 17 amino acids. V was shortened by 1 base and J by 5 bases, with 19 bases between the two germline ends. The sequenced sample was memory CD4+ T cells from PBMCs. The subset is: CD45RA-negative fraction. This chain connects TRBV9 to TRBJ2-1, with D perhaps given as TRBD1 or TRBD2 (5 bases each). This receptor was obtained from a man between 18 and 29 years old in good health. Some clones in this sample may be carry-over from other donors' samples. The CDR3 sequence: CASSVNPLGVVDNEQFF. CDR3 nucleotides: TGTGCCAGCAGCGTAAACCCGCTGGGGGTGGTGGACAATGAGCAGTTCTTC.